This T cell receptor beta chain was found in a study of cytomegalovirus exposure and HLA in healthy donors. For the study at large: Among the 398 genotyped donors, approximately 82% were placed in the Caucasian-associated ancestry cluster. Study results and caveats: The likely explanation for a cluster of highly shared sequence variants was sequencing artifact. Previous analysis showed most TCR beta V segments were productive about 87% or about 30% of the time. Donors were assumed by presence/absence analyses to have roughly uniform sequencing depth.

Germline-derived CDR1 and CDR2 are SGHRS and YFSETQ. V was clipped by 5 bases and J by 0 bases, with 6 bases between them. CDR3 length: 13 amino acids. 13 Jbeta primers and 60 Vbeta primers were used for the PCR. Assay used: immunoSEQ multiplex PCR; TCRdb lists only in-frame clones, some missing. The sample table includes 150,000 to 200,000 clones. With regard to this clone: The antigen is not known.

This clonotype was obtained from a man aged 25-45 years in good health and CMV-seronegative. Input material: PBMCs. This chain links TRBV5-1 with TRBJ1-3, with D uncertain. CDR3 bases: TGCGCCAGCAGTTACAACTCTGGAAACACCATATATTTT. Amino acid sequence: CASSYNSGNTIYF.